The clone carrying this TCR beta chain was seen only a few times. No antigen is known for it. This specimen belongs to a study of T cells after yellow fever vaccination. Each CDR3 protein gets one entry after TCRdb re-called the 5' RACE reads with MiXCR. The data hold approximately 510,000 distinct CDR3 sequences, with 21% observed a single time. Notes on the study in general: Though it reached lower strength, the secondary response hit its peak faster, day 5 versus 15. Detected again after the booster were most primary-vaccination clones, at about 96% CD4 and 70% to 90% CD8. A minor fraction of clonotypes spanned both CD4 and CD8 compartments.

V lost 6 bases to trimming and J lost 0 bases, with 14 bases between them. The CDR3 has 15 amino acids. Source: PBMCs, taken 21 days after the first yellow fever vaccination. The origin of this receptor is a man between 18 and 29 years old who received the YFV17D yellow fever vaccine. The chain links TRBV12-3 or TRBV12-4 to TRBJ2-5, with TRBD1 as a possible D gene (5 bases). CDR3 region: CASSPKAGNQETQYF. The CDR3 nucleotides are TGTGCCAGCAGCCCTAAGGCAGGGAACCAAGAGACCCAGTACTTC.